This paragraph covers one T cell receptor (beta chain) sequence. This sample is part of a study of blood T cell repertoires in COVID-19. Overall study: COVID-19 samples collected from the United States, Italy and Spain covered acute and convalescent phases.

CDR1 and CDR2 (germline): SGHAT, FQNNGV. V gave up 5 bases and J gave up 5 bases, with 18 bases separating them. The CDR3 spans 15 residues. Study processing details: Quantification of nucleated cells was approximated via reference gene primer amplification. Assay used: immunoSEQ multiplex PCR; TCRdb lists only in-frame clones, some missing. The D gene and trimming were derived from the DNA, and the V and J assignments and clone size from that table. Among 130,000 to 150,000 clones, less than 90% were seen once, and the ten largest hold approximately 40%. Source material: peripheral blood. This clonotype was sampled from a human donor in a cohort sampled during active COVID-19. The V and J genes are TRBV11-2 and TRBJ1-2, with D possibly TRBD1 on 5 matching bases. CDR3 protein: CASSLSGVAIYGYTF. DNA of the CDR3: TGTGCCAGCAGCCTATCGGGGGTGGCAATATATGGCTACACCTTC.